These 19 T cell receptor beta chains were all obtained from the same sample, sequenced in a study of T cell changes during pregnancy in multiple sclerosis. Here immunoSEQ multiplex PCR was the method, and the copy in TCRdb shows in-frame clones only, minus some. The repertoire holds over 45,000 clones, just over 90% seen once, with under 2.5% in the top ten. The sequences come from peripheral blood, collected in the first trimester of pregnancy. These receptors all stem from a female donor in good health, enrolled as a control in a pregnancy study.

V and J are TRBV28 and TRBJ1-1; 9 bases are a match to TRBD1. V lost 6 bases and J lost 0; bases outside the gene matches: 23. The CDR3 length is 21 residues. Germline CDR1 MDHEN, CDR2 SYDVKM. CDR3: CASSPGTGPFHGDHMNTEAFF. The DNA of the CDR3 is TGTGCCAGCAGCCCAGGGACAGGGCCCTTCCATGGGGACCACATGAACACTGAAGCTTTCTTT.

This sequence joins TRBV5-1 and TRBJ1-4; 7 bases agree with TRBD1. The ends lost 2 bases at V and 2 bases at J; junction bases unmatched: 12. Germline V lookup: CDR1 SGHRS, CDR2 YFSETQ. This CDR3 has 18 amino acids. Written as DNA, the CDR3 is TGCGCCAGCAGCTTTCGGACAGGCAGAGGGGGGACTAATGAAAAACTGTTTTTT. Encoded protein: CASSFRTGRGGTNEKLFF. Supplemented by reference TRBV5-1 and TRBJ1-4, the full variable domain reads KAGVTQTPRYLIKTRGQQVTLSCSPISGHRSVSWYQQTPGQGLQFLFEYFSETQRNKGNFPGRFSGRQFSNSRSEMNVSTLELGDSALYLCASSFRTGRGGTNEKLFFGSGTQLSVL.

The chain combines TRBV29-1 with TRBJ2-7; D might be TRBD2 (6 bases). Trimming stripped 7 bases from V and 6 bases from J, with 19 bases between. Germline CDR1 SQVTM, CDR2 ANQGSEA. The CDR3 is 13 amino acids. CDR3: CSGRDANWSEQYF. The CDR3 region has the DNA TGCAGCGGGAGGGACGCGAACTGGTCCGAGCAGTACTTC.

The V gene is TRBV6-1, the J gene TRBJ2-3; D uncertain. CDR3 length: 14 amino acids. Trimming took off 8 bases at V and 8 bases at J, with 20 bases between the two ends. Germline V CDR1 and CDR2: MNHNS, SASEGT. DNA of the CDR3: TGTGCCAGCCGATCGCTCGCTGGTCAGGCTACGCAGTATTTT. Its protein is CASRSLAGQATQYF.

A few counts support this clone. The gene calls are TRBV10-1 and TRBJ2-1, with D possibly TRBD2 on 6 matching bases. The V gene's germline CDR1 is WNHNN and CDR2 SYGVQD (reference sequence). This CDR3 is 16 amino acids long. Trimming left V 0 bases short and J 3 bases short, with 12 bases between. The CDR3 DNA reads as TGCGCCAGCAGTGAGTCGGCCCGGGACTTCTACAATGAGCAGTTCTTC. Residues: CASSESARDFYNEQFF.

The chain recombines TRBV4-2 with TRBJ2-2; 15 bases map to TRBD2. V gave up 4 bases and J gave up 0 bases; unmatched junction bases: 0. The germline V gene has CDR1 LGHNA and CDR2 YNFKEQ. This CDR3 region has 17 residues. The CDR3 DNA reads as TGTGCCAGCAGCCGGACTAGCGGGAGGGCGAACACCGGGGAGCTGTTTTTT. This gives the protein CASSRTSGRANTGELFF.

The chain couples TRBV11-3 to TRBJ2-1; D may be TRBD2 (5 bases). Germline-derived CDR1 and CDR2 are SGHNT and YENEEA. The V end was cut by 4 bases, the J end by 8 bases, with 9 bases between. CDR3 length equals 12 residues. CDR3 in amino acids: CASSSDSDEQFF. CDR3 in DNA: TGTGCCAGCAGCTCCGATAGCGATGAGCAGTTCTTC.

The V gene is TRBV30, the J gene TRBJ2-3; a possible D gene is TRBD1 (6 bases). Germline lookup yields CDR1 GTSNPN and CDR2 SVGIG (reference sequence). The CDR3 length is 15 residues. V was shortened by 2 bases and J by 5 bases, with 17 bases between the two germline ends. The CDR3 bases are TGTGCCTGGAGTCGTCCGTGGGGGCAGGGAGATACGCAGTATTTT. Translating gives CAWSRPWGQGDTQYF.

This clone was recorded once. This chain joins TRBV4-1 and TRBJ2-5; D might be TRBD1 (6 bases). The J call is doubtful: the DNA matches TRBJ2-7 better. Looked up from germline, CDR1 is MGHRA and CDR2 is YSYEKL. This CDR3 contains 15 residues. The CDR3 DNA reads TGCGCCAGCAGCCCAGTCCGACAGGCTGCCTACGAGCAGTACTTC. Its translation: CASSPVRQAAYEQYF.

A single count supports this clone. The chain employs TRBV27 and TRBJ2-1, with 12 bases identical to TRBD2. J gave up 7 bases and V 6 bases, and 7 bases lay outside the gene matches. The CDR3 has 15 residues. The germline V gene encodes CDR1 MNHEY and CDR2 SMNVEV (reference sequence). The CDR3 spells CASSPLAGGPNEQFF. The CDR3 DNA is TGTGCCAGCAGCCCCCTAGCGGGAGGGCCGAATGAGCAGTTCTTC.

This sequence joins TRBV2 and TRBJ2-1; 11 nucleotides line up with TRBD2. The germline gives CDR1 SNHLY, CDR2 FYNNEI. CDR3 size: 15 residues. Trimming cost V 8 bases and J 8 bases; bases outside gene matches: 11. CDR3 amino acids: CASHLAGGPSHEQFF. For the CDR3, the DNA is TGTGCCAGCCATTTAGCGGGGGGGCCATCCCATGAGCAGTTCTTC.

This clone was detected once. The chain couples TRBV14 to TRBJ1-4; the D gene is possibly TRBD1 (5 bases). Germline V gives CDR1 SGHDN, CDR2 FVKESK. The CDR3 has 15 amino acids. Between the trimmed V and J ends, which lost 5 bases and 0 bases, there was a span of 10 bases. CDR3 sequence reads: CASSAQTATNEKLFF. DNA of the CDR3: TGTGCCAGCAGCGCACAGACAGCAACTAATGAAAAACTGTTTTTT.

The chain has TRBV7-2 and TRBJ1-2; no reliable D call. V lost 7 bases and J 0 bases, leaving 9 bases between the germline ends. This CDR3 contains 13 residues. Germline V gene data show CDR1 as SGHTA and CDR2 as FQGNSA. CDR3 amino acids: CASTLTANYGYTF. For the CDR3, the DNA is TGTGCCAGCACCCTAACTGCTAACTATGGCTACACCTTC.

The rearrangement links TRBV10-3 to TRBJ2-7; 8 positions agree with TRBD1. V shed 5 bases and J 6 bases; nucleotides not matched to a gene: 15. CDR3 length: 16 amino acids. In germline, CDR1 is ENHRY, CDR2 SYGVKD. The CDR3 DNA reads as TGTGCCATCAGTAAATTGGGTGGACAGGGTAAAGGCGAGCAGTACTTC. Amino acids: CAISKLGGQGKGEQYF.

The rearrangement joins TRBV18 to TRBJ2-1; 13 positions agree with TRBD2. V lost 1 base, J lost 7 bases, and 7 bases stayed unmatched. Germline CDR1 and CDR2: KGHSH and LQKENI. CDR3 length: 17 amino acids. CDR3 loop: CASSPRTSGGLGNEQFF. CDR3 sequence (DNA): TGTGCCAGCTCACCACGGACTAGCGGGGGTCTGGGGAATGAGCAGTTCTTC.

The chain couples TRBV5-6 to TRBJ1-2, with 8 nucleotides matching TRBD1. Germline-derived CDR1 and CDR2 are SGHDT and YYEEEE. The CDR3 runs to 14 residues. J gave up 4 bases and V 2 bases, and 4 bases lay outside the gene matches. The CDR3 nucleotides are TGTGCCAGCAGCTTTGGACAGGGCGGCTATGGCTACACCTTC. Amino acid sequence: CASSFGQGGYGYTF. Looking up the rest from reference TRBV5-6 and TRBJ1-2 gives the full variable domain: DAGVTQSPTHLIKTRGQQVTLRCSPKSGHDTVSWYQQALGQGPQFIFQYYEEEERQRGNFPDRFSGHQFPNYSSELNVNALLLGDSALYLCASSFGQGGYGYTFGSGTRLTVV.

This chain uses TRBV6-4 with TRBJ2-1; 8 bases line up with TRBD2. The CDR3 extends over 14 amino acids. Germline CDR1 and CDR2: MRHNA and SNTAGT. With V trimmed by 3 bases and J by 6 bases, 4 bases remained unmatched. In nucleotides, the CDR3 is TGTGCCAGCAGTGAAGCGGGAGAAGGCAATGAGCAGTTCTTC. Protein sequence: CASSEAGEGNEQFF.

This chain joins TRBV20-1 and TRBJ1-2; no clear D gene. The CDR3 loop spans 11 amino acids. Per germline, CDR1 DFQATT and CDR2 SNEGSKA (reference sequence). V was shortened by 6 bases and J by 7 bases, with 12 bases between the two germline ends. CDR3 sequence: CSAPIVSGYTF. Here the CDR3 DNA reads TGCAGTGCCCCCATTGTTAGTGGCTACACCTTC.

The chain carries TRBV7-2 and TRBJ1-1; 7 bases fit TRBD1. CDR1 is SGHTA, CDR2 FQGNSA, per germline. The CDR3 length is 15 residues. Losses at the gene ends were 3 bases for V and 2 bases for J; bases not matched to a gene: 6. The CDR3 region has the DNA TGTGCCAGCAGCTTCTCCGGGACAGCCAACACTGAAGCTTTCTTT. It translates to CASSFSGTANTEAFF.